This TCR beta chain was captured by sequencing in a study of T-cell memory formation after mild COVID-19. Across the study: Across donors, TCR clusters were largely donor specific. General observations from the study: Contracting clones from day 15 to 85 had balanced CD4/CD8; later expanders favoured CD4+. Those CD4+ clones that contracted were mainly in CM and EM (CD8+ ones in EMRA).

Per the germline V gene, CDR1 is SGDLS and CDR2 is YYNGEE. This CDR3 has 17 residues. The V and J ends lost 5 bases and 0 bases respectively, with 19 bases between them. A 5'RACE reaction primed in the constant segment made cDNA libraries of TCR alpha and TCR beta, and these carried sample barcodes and UMIs. Each CDR3 protein gets one entry after TCRdb re-called the 5' RACE reads with MiXCR. The table shows about 430,000 distinct CDR3 sequences, with roughly a quarter occurring only once. The sample holds a few counts of this clonotype. The antigen remains unidentified. The sequenced sample consisted of PBMCs or a T cell subset sorted from them (not recorded which). The sequence was collected from an adult woman who had mild COVID-19 (a few samples of this study predate the infection). Cell type and time point are not known. The chain combines TRBV9 with TRBJ2-3; tentative D call: TRBD2 (6 bases). CDR3 residues: CASSTGGLRISTDTQYF. DNA of the CDR3: TGTGCCAGCAGTACCGGAGGGCTACGAATCAGCACAGATACGCAGTATTTT.